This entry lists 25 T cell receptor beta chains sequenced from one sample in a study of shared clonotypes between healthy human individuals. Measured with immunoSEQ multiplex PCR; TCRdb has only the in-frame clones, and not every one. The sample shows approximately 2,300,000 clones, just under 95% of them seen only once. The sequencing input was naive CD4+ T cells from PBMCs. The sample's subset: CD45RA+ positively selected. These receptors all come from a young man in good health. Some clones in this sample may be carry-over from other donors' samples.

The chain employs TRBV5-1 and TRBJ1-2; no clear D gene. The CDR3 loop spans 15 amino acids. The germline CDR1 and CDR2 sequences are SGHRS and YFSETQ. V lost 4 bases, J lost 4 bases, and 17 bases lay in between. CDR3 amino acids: CASSPRTAASYGYTF. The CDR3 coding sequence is TGCGCCAGCAGCCCTAGGACCGCTGCTTCCTATGGCTACACCTTC.

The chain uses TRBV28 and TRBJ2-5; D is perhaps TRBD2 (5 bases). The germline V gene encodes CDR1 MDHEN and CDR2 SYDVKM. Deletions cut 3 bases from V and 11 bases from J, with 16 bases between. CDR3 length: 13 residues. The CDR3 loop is CASSLVMAGEQYF. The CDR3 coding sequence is TGTGCCAGCAGTTTGGTGATGGCTGGGGAGCAGTACTTC.

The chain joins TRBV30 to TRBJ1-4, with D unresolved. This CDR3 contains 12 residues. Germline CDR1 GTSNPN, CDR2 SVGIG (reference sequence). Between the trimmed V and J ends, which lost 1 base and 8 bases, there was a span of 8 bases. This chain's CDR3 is CAWSARGEKLFF. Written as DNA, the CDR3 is TGTGCCTGGAGTGCCCGAGGAGAAAAACTGTTTTTT. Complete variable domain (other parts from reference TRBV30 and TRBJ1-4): SQTIHQWPATLVQPVGSPLSLECTVEGTSNPNLYWYRQAAGRGLQLLFYSVGIGQISSEVPQNLSASRPQDRQFILSSKKLLLSDSGFYLCAWSARGEKLFFGSGTQLSVL.

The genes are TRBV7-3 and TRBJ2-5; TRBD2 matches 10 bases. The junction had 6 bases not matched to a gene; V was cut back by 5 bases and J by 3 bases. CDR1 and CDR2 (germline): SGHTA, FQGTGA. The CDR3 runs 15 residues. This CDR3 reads CASSQLLAGEETQYF. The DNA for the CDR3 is TGTGCCAGCAGCCAACTTCTAGCGGGGGAAGAGACCCAGTACTTC. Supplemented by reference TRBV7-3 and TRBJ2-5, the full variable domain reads GAGVSQTPSNKVTEKGKYVELRCDPISGHTALYWYRQSLGQGPEFLIYFQGTGAADDSGLPNDRFFAVRPEGSVSTLKIQRTERGDSAVYLCASSQLLAGEETQYFGPGTRLLVL.

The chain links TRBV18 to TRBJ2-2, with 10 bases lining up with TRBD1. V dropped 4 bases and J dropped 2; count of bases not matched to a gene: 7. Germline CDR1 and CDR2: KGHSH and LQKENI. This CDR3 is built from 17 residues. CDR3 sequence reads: CASSRTGGKPNTGELFF. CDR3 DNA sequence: TGTGCCAGCTCACGGACAGGGGGTAAACCTAACACCGGGGAGCTGTTTTTT.

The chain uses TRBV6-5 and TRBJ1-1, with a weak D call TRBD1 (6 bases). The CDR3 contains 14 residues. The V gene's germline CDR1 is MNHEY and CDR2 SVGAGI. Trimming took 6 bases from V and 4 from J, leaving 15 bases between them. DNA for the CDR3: TGTGCCAGCAGGAGGCCGGGGGCGCTCACTGAAGCTTTCTTT. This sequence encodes CASRRPGALTEAFF.

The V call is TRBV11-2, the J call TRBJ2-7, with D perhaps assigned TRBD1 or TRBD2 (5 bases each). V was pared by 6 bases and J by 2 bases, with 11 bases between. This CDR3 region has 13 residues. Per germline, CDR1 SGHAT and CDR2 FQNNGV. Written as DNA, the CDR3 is TGTGCCAGCAGGGCCCAGGGACCCTACGAGCAGTACTTC. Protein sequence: CASRAQGPYEQYF.

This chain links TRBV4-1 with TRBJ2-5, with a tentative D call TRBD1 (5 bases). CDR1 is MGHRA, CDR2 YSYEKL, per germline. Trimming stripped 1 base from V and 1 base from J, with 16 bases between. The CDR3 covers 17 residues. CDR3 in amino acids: CASSQVSPARAQETQYF. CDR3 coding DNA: TGCGCCAGCAGCCAAGTTTCTCCTGCCAGGGCCCAAGAGACCCAGTACTTC.

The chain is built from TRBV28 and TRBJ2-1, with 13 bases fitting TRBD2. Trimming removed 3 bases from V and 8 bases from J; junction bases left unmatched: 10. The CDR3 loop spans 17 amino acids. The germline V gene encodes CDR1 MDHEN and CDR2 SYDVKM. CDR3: CASSLGSLAGGSDEQFF. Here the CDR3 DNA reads TGTGCCAGCAGTTTGGGGTCACTAGCGGGAGGGAGCGATGAGCAGTTCTTC.

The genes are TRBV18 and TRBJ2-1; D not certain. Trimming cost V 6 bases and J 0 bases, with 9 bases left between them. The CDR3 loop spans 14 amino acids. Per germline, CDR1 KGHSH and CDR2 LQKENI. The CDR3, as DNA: TGTGCCAGCTCTACCCGGAGCTCCTACAATGAGCAGTTCTTC. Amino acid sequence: CASSTRSSYNEQFF.

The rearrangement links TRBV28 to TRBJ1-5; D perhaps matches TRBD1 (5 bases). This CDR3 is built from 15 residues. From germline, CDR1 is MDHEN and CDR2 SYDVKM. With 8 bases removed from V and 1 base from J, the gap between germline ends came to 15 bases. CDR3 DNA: TGTGCCAGCCATAATGGGGGAAAGAGCAATCAGCCCCAGCATTTT. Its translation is CASHNGGKSNQPQHF.

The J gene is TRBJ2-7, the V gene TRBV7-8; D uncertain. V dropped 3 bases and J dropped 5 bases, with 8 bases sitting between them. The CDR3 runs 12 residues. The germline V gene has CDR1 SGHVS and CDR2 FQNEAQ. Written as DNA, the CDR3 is TGTGCCAGCAGCTTGGGAAGGGACGAGCAGTACTTC. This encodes CASSLGRDEQYF.

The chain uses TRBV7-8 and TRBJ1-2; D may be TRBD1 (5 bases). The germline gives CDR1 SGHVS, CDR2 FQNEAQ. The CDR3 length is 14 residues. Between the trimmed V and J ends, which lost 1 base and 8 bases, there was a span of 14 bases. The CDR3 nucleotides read TGTGCCAGCAGCTTAGGGAGCCAGGGTCAAGGCTACACCTTC. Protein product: CASSLGSQGQGYTF.

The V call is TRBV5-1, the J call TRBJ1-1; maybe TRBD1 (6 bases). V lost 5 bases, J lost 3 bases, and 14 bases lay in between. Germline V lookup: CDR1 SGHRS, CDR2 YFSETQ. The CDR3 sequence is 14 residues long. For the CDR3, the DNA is TGCGCCAGCAGACCACAGGGAGGGGACACTGAAGCTTTCTTT. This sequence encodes CASRPQGGDTEAFF.

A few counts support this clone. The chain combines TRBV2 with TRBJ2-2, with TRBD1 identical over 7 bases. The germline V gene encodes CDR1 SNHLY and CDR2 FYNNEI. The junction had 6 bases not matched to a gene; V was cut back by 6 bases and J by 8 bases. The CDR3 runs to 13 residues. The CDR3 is CASRQGLMGELFF. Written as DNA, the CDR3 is TGTGCCAGCAGACAGGGGCTCATGGGGGAGCTGTTTTTT.

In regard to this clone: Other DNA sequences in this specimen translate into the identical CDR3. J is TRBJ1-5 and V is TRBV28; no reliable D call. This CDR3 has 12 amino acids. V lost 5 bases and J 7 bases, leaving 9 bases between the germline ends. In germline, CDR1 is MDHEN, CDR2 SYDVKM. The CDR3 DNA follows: TGTGCCAGCAGTGCAGTGGGGCAGCCCCAGCATTTT. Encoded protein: CASSAVGQPQHF.

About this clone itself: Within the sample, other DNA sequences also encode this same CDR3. In DNA, the CDR3 is TGCGCCAGCAGCTTGGTGGCAGGGAATGAAAAACTGTTTTTT. Protein: CASSLVAGNEKLFF. V usage is TRBV5-1 and J usage is TRBJ1-4, with D possibly matching TRBD1 (5 bases). The CDR3 has 14 residues. V lost 0 bases and J lost 5, with 8 bases in between. Germline CDR1 reads SGHRS; CDR2 reads YFSETQ. The full variable domain, in which reference TRBV5-1 and TRBJ1-4 provide the parts outside the CDR3, is KAGVTQTPRYLIKTRGQQVTLSCSPISGHRSVSWYQQTPGQGLQFLFEYFSETQRNKGNFPGRFSGRQFSNSRSEMNVSTLELGDSALYLCASSLVAGNEKLFFGSGTQLSVL.

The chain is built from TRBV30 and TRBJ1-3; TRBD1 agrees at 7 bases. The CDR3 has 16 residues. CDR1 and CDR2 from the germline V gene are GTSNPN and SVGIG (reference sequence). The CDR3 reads CGRRDSGLLFGNTIYF. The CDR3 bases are TGTGGTAGGAGGGACAGCGGCCTTTTATTTGGAAACACCATATATTTT.

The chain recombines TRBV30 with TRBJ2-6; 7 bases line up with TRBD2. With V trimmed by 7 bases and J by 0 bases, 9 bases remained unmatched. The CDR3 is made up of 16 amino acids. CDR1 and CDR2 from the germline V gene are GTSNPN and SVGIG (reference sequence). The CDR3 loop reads CASNPGGYSGANVLTF. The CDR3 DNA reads TGTGCCTCAAACCCCGGGGGGTACTCTGGGGCCAACGTCCTGACTTTC. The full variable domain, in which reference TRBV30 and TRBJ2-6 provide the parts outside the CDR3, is SQTIHQWPATLVQPVGSPLSLECTVEGTSNPNLYWYRQAAGRGLQLLFYSVGIGQISSEVPQNLSASRPQDRQFILSSKKLLLSDSGFYLCASNPGGYSGANVLTFGAGSRLTVL.

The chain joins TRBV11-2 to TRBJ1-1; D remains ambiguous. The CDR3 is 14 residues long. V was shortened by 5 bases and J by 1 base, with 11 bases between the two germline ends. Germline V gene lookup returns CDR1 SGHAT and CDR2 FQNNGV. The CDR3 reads CASSRGSPNTEAFF. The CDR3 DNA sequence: TGTGCCAGCAGCCGAGGGTCGCCGAACACTGAAGCTTTCTTT.

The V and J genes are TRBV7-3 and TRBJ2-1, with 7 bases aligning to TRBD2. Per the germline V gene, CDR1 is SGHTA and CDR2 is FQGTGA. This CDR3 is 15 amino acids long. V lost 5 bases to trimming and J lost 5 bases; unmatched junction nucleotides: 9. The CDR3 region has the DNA TGTGCCAGCAGCCCATCTAGCGGACTTGACAATGAGCAGTTCTTC. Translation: CASSPSSGLDNEQFF.

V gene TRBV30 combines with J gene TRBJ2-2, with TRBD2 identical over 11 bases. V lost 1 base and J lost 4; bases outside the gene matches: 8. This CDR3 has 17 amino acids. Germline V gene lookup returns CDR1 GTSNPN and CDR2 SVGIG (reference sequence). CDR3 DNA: TGTGCCTGGAGTGCATTTCTAGCGGGAGGTTCCACCGGGGAGCTGTTTTTT. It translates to CAWSAFLAGGSTGELFF.

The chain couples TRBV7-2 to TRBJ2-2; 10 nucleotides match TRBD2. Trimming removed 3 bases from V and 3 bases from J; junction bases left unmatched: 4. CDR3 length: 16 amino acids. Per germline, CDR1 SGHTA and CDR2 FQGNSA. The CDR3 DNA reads TGTGCCAGCAGCTTCTTCGGACTAGCGGACACCGGGGAGCTGTTTTTT. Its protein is CASSFFGLADTGELFF.

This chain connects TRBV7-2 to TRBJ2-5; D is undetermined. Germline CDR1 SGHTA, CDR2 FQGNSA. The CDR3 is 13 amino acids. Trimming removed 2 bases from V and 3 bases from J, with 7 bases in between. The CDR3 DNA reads TGTGCCAGCAGCTTATGGCAAGAAGAGACCCAGTACTTC. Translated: CASSLWQEETQYF.

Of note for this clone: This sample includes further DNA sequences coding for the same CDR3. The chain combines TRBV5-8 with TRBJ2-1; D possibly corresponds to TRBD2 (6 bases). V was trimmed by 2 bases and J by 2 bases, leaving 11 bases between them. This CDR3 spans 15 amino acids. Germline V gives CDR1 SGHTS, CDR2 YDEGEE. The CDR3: CASSLRGGAYNEQFF. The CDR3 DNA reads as TGTGCCAGCAGCTTAAGGGGCGGGGCCTACAATGAGCAGTTCTTC. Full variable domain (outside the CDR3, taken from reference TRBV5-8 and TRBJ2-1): EAGVTQSPTHLIKTRGQQATLRCSPISGHTSVYWYQQALGLGLQFLLWYDEGEERNRGNFPPRFSGRQFPNYSSELNVNALELEDSALYLCASSLRGGAYNEQFFGPGTRLTVL.